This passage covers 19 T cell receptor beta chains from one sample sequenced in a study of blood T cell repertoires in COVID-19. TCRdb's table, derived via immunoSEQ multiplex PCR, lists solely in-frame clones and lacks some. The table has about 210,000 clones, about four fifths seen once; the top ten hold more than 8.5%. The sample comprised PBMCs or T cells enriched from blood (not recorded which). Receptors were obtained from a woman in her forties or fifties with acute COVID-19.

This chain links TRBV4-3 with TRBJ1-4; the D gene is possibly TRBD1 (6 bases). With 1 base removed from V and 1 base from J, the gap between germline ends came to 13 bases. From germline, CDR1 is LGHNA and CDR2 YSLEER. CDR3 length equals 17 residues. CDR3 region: CASSQGVQGGTNEKLFF. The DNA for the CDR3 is TGCGCCAGCAGCCAAGGGGTACAAGGGGGAACTAATGAAAAACTGTTTTTT.

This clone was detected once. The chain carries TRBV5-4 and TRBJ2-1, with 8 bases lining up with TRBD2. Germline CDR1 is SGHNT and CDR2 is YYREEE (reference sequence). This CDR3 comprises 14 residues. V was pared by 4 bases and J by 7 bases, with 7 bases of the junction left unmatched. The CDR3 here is CASSIGLALNEQFF. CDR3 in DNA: TGTGCCAGCAGCATCGGACTAGCTCTGAATGAGCAGTTCTTC.

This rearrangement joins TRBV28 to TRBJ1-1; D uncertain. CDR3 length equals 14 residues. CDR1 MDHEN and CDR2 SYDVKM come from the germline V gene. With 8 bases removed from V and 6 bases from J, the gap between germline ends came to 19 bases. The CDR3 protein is CASGLTAAFAEAFF. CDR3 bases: TGTGCCAGCGGCCTTACAGCGGCGTTCGCTGAAGCTTTCTTT.

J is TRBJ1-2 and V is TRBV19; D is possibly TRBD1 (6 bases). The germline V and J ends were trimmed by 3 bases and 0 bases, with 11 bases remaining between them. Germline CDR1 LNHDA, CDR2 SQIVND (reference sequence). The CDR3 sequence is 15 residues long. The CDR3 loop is CASSMSGQPNYGYTF. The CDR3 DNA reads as TGTGCCAGTAGTATGAGTGGACAGCCTAACTATGGCTACACCTTC.

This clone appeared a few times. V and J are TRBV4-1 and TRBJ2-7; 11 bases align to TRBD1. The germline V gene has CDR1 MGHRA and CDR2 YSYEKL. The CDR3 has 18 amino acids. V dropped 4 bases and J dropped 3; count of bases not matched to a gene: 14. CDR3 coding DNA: TGCGCCAGCAGCCCCTATTCAGATCGGACAGGGGGCGGCTACGAGCAGTACTTC. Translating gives CASSPYSDRTGGGYEQYF.

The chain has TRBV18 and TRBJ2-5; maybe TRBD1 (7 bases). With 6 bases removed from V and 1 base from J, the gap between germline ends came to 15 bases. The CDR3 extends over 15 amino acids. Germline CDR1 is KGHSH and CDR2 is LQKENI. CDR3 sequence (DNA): TGTGCCAGCTCTTCCTTCCAGGGGGGCCAAGAGACCCAGTACTTC. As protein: CASSSFQGGQETQYF.

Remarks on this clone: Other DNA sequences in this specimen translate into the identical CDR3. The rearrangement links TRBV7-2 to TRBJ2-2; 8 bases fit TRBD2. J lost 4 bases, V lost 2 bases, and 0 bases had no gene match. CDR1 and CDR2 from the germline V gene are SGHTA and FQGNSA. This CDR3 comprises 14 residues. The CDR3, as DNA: TGTGCCAGCAGCTTACTAGCGGGCACCGGGGAGCTGTTTTTT. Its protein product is CASSLLAGTGELFF.

As DNA, the CDR3 is TGTGCCAGCAGCTCTTCCTACACCGGGGAGCTGTTTTTT. Translation gives CASSSSYTGELFF. The chain recombines TRBV11-2 with TRBJ2-2, with D unclear. Trimming shortened V by 4 bases and J by 3 bases, and 6 bases separated the two germline ends. Germline V gene lookup returns CDR1 SGHAT and CDR2 FQNNGV. The CDR3 totals 13 residues.

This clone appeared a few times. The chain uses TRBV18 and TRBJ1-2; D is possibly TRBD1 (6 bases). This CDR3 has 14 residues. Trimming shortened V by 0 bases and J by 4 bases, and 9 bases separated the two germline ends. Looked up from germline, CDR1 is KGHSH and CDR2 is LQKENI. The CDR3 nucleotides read TGTGCCAGCTCACCACCTGCAGGGGCCTATGGCTACACCTTC. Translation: CASSPPAGAYGYTF.

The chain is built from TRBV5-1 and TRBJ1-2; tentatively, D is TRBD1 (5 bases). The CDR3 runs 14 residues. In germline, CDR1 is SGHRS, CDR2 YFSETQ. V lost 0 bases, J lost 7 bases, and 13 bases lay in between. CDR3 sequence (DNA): TGCGCCAGCAGCTTGGCCGGCCAGGGACTTGGCTACACCTTC. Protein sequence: CASSLAGQGLGYTF.

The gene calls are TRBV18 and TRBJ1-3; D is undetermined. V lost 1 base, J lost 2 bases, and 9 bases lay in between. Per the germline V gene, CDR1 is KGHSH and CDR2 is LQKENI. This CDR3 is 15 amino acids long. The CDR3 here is CASSPLVAAGNTIYF. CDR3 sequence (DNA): TGTGCCAGCTCACCACTTGTGGCAGCTGGAAACACCATATATTTT.

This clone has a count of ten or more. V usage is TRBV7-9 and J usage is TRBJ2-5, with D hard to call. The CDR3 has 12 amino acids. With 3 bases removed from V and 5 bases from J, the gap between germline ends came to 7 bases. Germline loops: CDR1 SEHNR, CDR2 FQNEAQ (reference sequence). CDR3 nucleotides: TGTGCCAGCAGCTTCGGTCGGGAGACCCAGTACTTC. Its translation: CASSFGRETQYF.

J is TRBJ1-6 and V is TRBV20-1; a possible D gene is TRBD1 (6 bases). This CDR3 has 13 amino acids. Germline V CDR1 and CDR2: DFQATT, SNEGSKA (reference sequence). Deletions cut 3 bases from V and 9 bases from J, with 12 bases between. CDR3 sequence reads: CSASGGGGSPLHF. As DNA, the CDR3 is TGCAGTGCTAGTGGGGGCGGGGGTTCACCCCTCCACTTT.

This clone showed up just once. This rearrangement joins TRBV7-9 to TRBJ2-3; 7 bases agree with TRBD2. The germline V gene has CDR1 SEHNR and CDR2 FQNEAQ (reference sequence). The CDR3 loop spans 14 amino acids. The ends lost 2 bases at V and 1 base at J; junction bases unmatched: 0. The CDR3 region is CASSLLAGTDTQYF. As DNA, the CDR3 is TGTGCCAGCAGCTTACTAGCGGGCACAGATACGCAGTATTTT.

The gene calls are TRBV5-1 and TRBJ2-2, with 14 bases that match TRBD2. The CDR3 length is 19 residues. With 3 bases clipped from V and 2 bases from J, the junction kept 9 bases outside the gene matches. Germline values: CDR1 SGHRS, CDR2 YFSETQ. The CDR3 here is CASSYGLAGGPRNTGELFF. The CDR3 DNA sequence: TGCGCCAGCAGCTATGGACTAGCGGGGGGCCCCCGAAACACCGGGGAGCTGTTTTTT.

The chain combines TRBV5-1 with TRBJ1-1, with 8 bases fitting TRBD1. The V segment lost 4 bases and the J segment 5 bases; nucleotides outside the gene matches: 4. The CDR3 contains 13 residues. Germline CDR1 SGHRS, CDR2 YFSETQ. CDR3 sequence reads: CASSATGETEAFF. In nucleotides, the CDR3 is TGCGCCAGCAGCGCGACAGGGGAGACTGAAGCTTTCTTT.

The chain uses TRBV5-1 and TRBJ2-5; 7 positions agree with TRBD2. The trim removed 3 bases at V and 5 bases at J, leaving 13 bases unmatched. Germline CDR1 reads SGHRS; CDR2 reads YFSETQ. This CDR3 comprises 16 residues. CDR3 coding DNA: TGCGCCAGCAGCTCCCAAAGCCCGACACTAGCGGAGACCCAGTACTTC. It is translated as CASSSQSPTLAETQYF.

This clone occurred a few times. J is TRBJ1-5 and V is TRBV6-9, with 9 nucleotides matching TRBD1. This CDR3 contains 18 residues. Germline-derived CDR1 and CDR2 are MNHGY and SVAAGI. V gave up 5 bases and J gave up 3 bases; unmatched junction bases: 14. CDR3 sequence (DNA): TGTGCCAGCAGTCAGCTTTTTCCCGGGACAGGGAACAATCAGCCCCAGCATTTT. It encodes CASSQLFPGTGNNQPQHF.

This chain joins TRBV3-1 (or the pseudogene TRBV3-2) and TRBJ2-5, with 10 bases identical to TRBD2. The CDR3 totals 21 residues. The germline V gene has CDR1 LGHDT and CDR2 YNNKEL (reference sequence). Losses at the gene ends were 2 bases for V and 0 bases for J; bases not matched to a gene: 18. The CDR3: CASSQNRILAGRKSDQETQYF. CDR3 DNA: TGTGCCAGCAGCCAAAATCGTATACTAGCGGGACGAAAAAGTGACCAAGAGACCCAGTACTTC.